Each of the 11 T cell receptor beta chains below was sequenced from the same sample in a study of T cell responses to AZD1222 COVID-19 vaccine (dated by TCRdb to about 2021). The library was made by the immunoSEQ multiplex PCR assay. TCRdb limited this immuneACCESS table to in-frame rearrangements with V and J called. A share of clones is missing; checked studies link under half to unresolved V genes, and the rest is unexplained. The sample includes 110,000 to 150,000 clones, with 92% observed a single time. The ten largest clonotypes hold roughly 3.5% of the sample. The time point label of this sample denotes: about 28 days (+/-7) after the second vaccine dose. Sequencing used peripheral blood, obtained 28 days after the second AZD1222 dose. The receptors here all came from an adult who received the AZD1222 COVID-19 vaccine.

The genes are TRBV5-1 and TRBJ1-3; 8 nucleotides match TRBD1. There are 14 residues in the CDR3. With V trimmed by 5 bases and J by 2 bases, 3 bases remained unmatched. Germline V gene lookup returns CDR1 SGHRS and CDR2 YFSETQ. Here the CDR3 reads CASSPGGTGNTIYF. The CDR3 nucleotides read TGCGCCAGCAGTCCAGGGGGCACTGGAAACACCATATATTTT.

The rearrangement links TRBV30 to TRBJ2-7, with D tentatively TRBD1 (5 bases). V was cut by 2 bases and J by 2 bases, with 10 bases left in between. CDR3 length: 13 amino acids. Germline lookup yields CDR1 GTSNPN and CDR2 SVGIG (reference sequence). The CDR3 DNA reads TGTGCCTGGAGTATTGACAGAGCCTACGAGCAGTACTTC. It is translated as CAWSIDRAYEQYF. Full variable domain (remainder filled in from reference TRBV30 and TRBJ2-7): SQTIHQWPATLVQPVGSPLSLECTVEGTSNPNLYWYRQAAGRGLQLLFYSVGIGQISSEVPQNLSASRPQDRQFILSSKKLLLSDSGFYLCAWSIDRAYEQYFGPGTRLTVT.

This chain joins TRBV21-1 and TRBJ1-2; the table's D gene call, TRBD1, was not cross checked with the DNA. TRBV21-1 is a listed pseudogene. CDR3 length: 15 amino acids. For the CDR3, the DNA is TGTGCCAGCAGCAAAGGCGGCAGGACAGGGGAAGGCTACACCTTC. Its protein is CASSKGGRTGEGYTF.

The table lists this clone with a few counts. This chain joins TRBV15 and TRBJ2-3, with TRBD2 matching 7 bases. Germline-derived CDR1 and CDR2 are LNHNV and YYDKDF (reference sequence). V lost 4 bases to trimming and J lost 0 bases; unmatched junction nucleotides: 7. The CDR3 has 16 residues. CDR3 nucleotide sequence: TGTGCCACCAGCACTCGGACTAGGTCTAGCACAGATACGCAGTATTTT. Translated, it gives CATSTRTRSSTDTQYF.

The chain recombines TRBV18 with TRBJ2-1, with 11 nucleotides matching TRBD2. The length of the CDR3 is 16 residues. Germline values: CDR1 KGHSH, CDR2 LQKENI. V trimming: 4 bases; J trimming: 6 bases; junction bases outside the gene matches: 8. Here the CDR3 reads CASSQVAGGPGNEQFF. CDR3 in DNA: TGTGCCAGCTCACAAGTAGCGGGAGGGCCTGGCAATGAGCAGTTCTTC.

This clone was counted once. The gene calls are TRBV4-2 and TRBJ2-7; 8 nucleotides match TRBD1. This CDR3 region has 14 residues. Germline-derived CDR1 and CDR2 are LGHNA and YNFKEQ. V trimming: 4 bases; J trimming: 3 bases; junction bases outside the gene matches: 5. This chain's CDR3 is CASSPQGQDYEQYF. The CDR3 region has the DNA TGTGCCAGCAGCCCCCAGGGACAGGACTACGAGCAGTACTTC.

The V and J genes are TRBV5-1 and TRBJ2-5; D is undetermined. Germline V gives CDR1 SGHRS, CDR2 YFSETQ. Deletions cut 0 bases from V and 1 base from J, with 10 bases between. There are 15 residues in the CDR3. For the CDR3, the DNA is TGCGCCAGCAGCTTGGTCAGCGCAGCCCAAGAGACCCAGTACTTC. Protein product: CASSLVSAAQETQYF. Looking up the rest from reference TRBV5-1 and TRBJ2-5 gives the full variable domain: KAGVTQTPRYLIKTRGQQVTLSCSPISGHRSVSWYQQTPGQGLQFLFEYFSETQRNKGNFPGRFSGRQFSNSRSEMNVSTLELGDSALYLCASSLVSAAQETQYFGPGTRLLVL.

V usage is TRBV9 and J usage is TRBJ2-1; TRBD2 matches 10 bases. The CDR3 contains 15 residues. Germline V gene data show CDR1 as SGDLS and CDR2 as YYNGEE. V gave up 0 bases and J gave up 6 bases; unmatched junction bases: 3. This chain's CDR3 is CASSVGSGRANEQFF. The CDR3 nucleotides are TGTGCCAGCAGCGTAGGAAGCGGGAGGGCCAATGAGCAGTTCTTC.

This clone was observed a single time. The chain joins TRBV6-2 or TRBV6-3 to TRBJ1-5; D not certain. Trimming pared 2 bases from V and 0 bases from J, leaving 5 bases between. This CDR3 region has 14 residues. CDR1 is MNHEY and CDR2 is SVGEGT in the germline V gene. For the CDR3, the DNA is TGTGCCAGCAGTTACGTGGTTAGCAATCAGCCCCAGCATTTT. Amino acid sequence: CASSYVVSNQPQHF.

The V and J genes are TRBV11-2 and TRBJ1-6, with D uncertain. The germline V gene encodes CDR1 SGHAT and CDR2 FQNNGV. This CDR3 comprises 15 residues. The V end lost 2 bases, the J end lost 7 bases, and 12 bases lay between the germline ends. As DNA, the CDR3 is TGTGCCAGCAGCTTAATGGACCCTAGGAATTCACCCCTCCACTTT. The encoded protein is CASSLMDPRNSPLHF.

V usage is TRBV12-3 or TRBV12-4 and J usage is TRBJ2-7, with TRBD1 matching 8 bases. This CDR3 has 13 residues. V gave up 6 bases and J gave up 3 bases; unmatched junction bases: 4. CDR3 sequence reads: CASSRTGGYEQYF. Written as DNA, the CDR3 is TGTGCCAGCAGCCGAACAGGGGGCTACGAGCAGTACTTC.